The entry below gives a single TCR beta chain sequence along with its context. Its cognate antigen has yet to be identified. Nothing much larger sits one base from this clone, and base qualities are not available. In light of the paper, this sample's time point label describes: baseline before oral tofacitinib. Lesional scalp punch biopsies and peripheral blood were obtained from alopecia areata patients. PBMCs were separated by density centrifugation and stained for CD3, CD4 and CD8, after which CD4+ and CD8+ T cells were sorted on a FACSAria. The sample originates from a study of CD8+ T cells in alopecia areata (dated by TCRdb to 2016 to 2019). For the wider study: The treated patients, all with moderate-to-severe alopecia areata, were enrolled in an open-label pilot trial of oral tofacitinib given at 5 to 10 mg twice daily. Patients received tofacitinib for 6 to 18 months and were then followed off drug for 6 months to check for delayed response and recurrence. To study T cell clonal expansion in alopecia areata, the researchers applied high-throughput TCRbeta sequencing to both the C3H/HeJ mouse model and human patients. On the human side, TCRbeta sequencing was run on scalp tissue and on sorted CD4+ and CD8+ peripheral blood T cells from healthy controls and from alopecia areata patients with either patchy or totalis/universalis disease. Biopsies were taken from tofacitinib-treated patients at baseline and at 4 and 24 weeks of treatment, and a later scalp biopsy was taken in several of the tofacitinib-treated patients. Scalp clonality was compared among normal scalp (n=4), patchy alopecia areata scalp (n=8), and alopecia totalis/universalis scalp (n=8). RNA was extracted with the PAXgene miRNA kit for fixed scalp, the miRNeasy kit for PBMCs, and the RNeasy kit for mouse skin. TCRbeta CDR3 regions were amplified by immunoSEQ multiplex PCR using 35 Vbeta forward and 13 Jbeta reverse primers.

Library preparation was by the immunoSEQ multiplex PCR assay. For TCR sequencing, RNA was extracted from every sample and reverse transcribed into cDNA to serve as template. First-strand cDNA was synthesized with SuperScript III using a 2:1 mix of oligo-dT and random hexamers. A synthetic immune receptor repertoire was used to measure amplification bias, and any remaining bias was corrected computationally. The paper's data handling went like this. Raw reads were preprocessed to remove errors, and CDR3 was defined according to IMGT conventions as the region from the conserved cysteine to phenylalanine. Clonality was computed by normalizing Shannon entropy by log2 of the number of productive unique TCRs and subtracting the result from 1. Scalp TCRbeta sequences were cross-referenced with sorted blood CD4 and CD8 repertoires so that the CD4 or CD8 identity of scalp clones could be inferred. TCRdb provides this immuneACCESS table in a form limited to in-frame rearrangements. Some clones are lacking; in checked studies, under half of them reflect an unresolved V gene, and why the rest are absent is not known. V, J and clone size derive from that table, while D and trimming were established from the DNA sequence. The sample table records over 150,000 clones; roughly 60% of these occur just once. The top ten constitute about 1.5% of the sample.

Overall results and qualifications from the work: TCR sequences shared between patients were less clear than in mice, possibly partly because of HLA diversity in the patient population. Resident alphabeta T cells in normal human skin are also sequenced, complicating scalp TCR repertoire analysis, unlike mouse skin dominated by gammadelta T cells. Compared with normal scalp, lesional scalp had higher clonality and more expanded CD8+ clones, particularly in alopecia totalis/universalis, a pattern that suggests antigenic drive.

V was cut back by 0 bases and J by 5 bases, leaving a gap of 14 bases between them. From a lookup of the germline V gene, CDR1 and CDR2 are MNHNS and SASEGT. The CDR3 has 15 amino acids, counting the end cysteine and phenylalanine. The DNA shown is the 45-base CDR3, in frame from base 1. Sample: CD4+ T cells sorted from blood, taken at week 0. The V and J segments used are TRBV6-1 and TRBJ2-7; the D assignment is uncertain and may be TRBD1 or TRBD2, with 5 bases supporting each. The TCR comes from a human donor with alopecia areata. CDR3 sequence: CASSEARGPHHEQYF. The DNA is TGTGCCAGCAGTGAAGCCCGGGGCCCCCATCACGAGCAGTACTTC.